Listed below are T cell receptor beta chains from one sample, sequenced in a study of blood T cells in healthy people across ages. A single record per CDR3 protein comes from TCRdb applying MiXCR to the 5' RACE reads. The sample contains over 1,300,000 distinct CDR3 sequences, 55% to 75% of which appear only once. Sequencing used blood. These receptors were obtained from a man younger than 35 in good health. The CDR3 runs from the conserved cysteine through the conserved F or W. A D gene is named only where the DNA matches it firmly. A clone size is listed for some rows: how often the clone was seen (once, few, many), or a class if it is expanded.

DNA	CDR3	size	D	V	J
TGTGCCAGTAGTATCCAGGGGGAGAGCTCCTACGAGCAGTACTTC	CASSIQGESSYEQYF	.	TRBD1	TRBV19	TRBJ2-7
TGTGCCAGCAGTTTCCCTCAAGGTGGCTACACCTTC	CASSFPQGGYTF	once	.	TRBV28	TRBJ1-2
TGCGCCAGCAGCCAAGTATGGGGACAGAAGAGTTACGAGCAGTACTTC	CASSQVWGQKSYEQYF	.	TRBD1	TRBV4-1	TRBJ2-7
TGTGCCAGCAGCCGGACGGGACTAGCAATCTACAATGAGCAGTTCTTC	CASSRTGLAIYNEQFF	.	TRBD2	TRBV4-2	TRBJ2-1
TGCGCCAGCAGCCAAGAATTAAGCATGATATTTGATACGCAGTATTTT	CASSQELSMIFDTQYF	.	.	TRBV4-3	TRBJ2-3
TGTGCCAGCAGCCCGCCACAGACAGGGTGGGGGACTGAAGCTTTCTTT	CASSPPQTGWGTEAFF	.	TRBD1	TRBV7-9	TRBJ1-1
TGTGCCATCAGTGAGAAGGGCTCTGATGAGCAGTTCTTC	CAISEKGSDEQFF	.	.	TRBV10-3	TRBJ2-1
TGCGCCAGCAGCTTGGGAGCCCCTCTAGGGCATGGCTACACCTTC	CASSLGAPLGHGYTF	.	.	TRBV5-1	TRBJ1-2
TGTGCCAGTACAAGCGGGAGGGCCGATACGCAGTATTTT	CASTSGRADTQYF	few	TRBD2	TRBV6-5	TRBJ2-3
TGTGCCAGCAGCCAGACACTAGCGGCAAACAATGAGCAGTTCTTC	CASSQTLAANNEQFF	.	TRBD2	TRBV14	TRBJ2-1
TGCAGTGCTAGGGTTACTTATGCGGGGAGTGACACAGATACGCAGTATTTT	CSARVTYAGSDTDTQYF	.	.	TRBV20-1	TRBJ2-3
TGTGCCAGCAGTGAATTGGGACAGGGGTTTGAGACCCAGTACTTC	CASSELGQGFETQYF	.	TRBD1	TRBV6-1	TRBJ2-5
TGTGCCAGCAGCCAAACCCCGGGACAGGGACCCCGGGTTAATGAGCAGTTCTTC	CASSQTPGQGPRVNEQFF	once	TRBD1	TRBV7-9	TRBJ2-1
TGTGCCAGCGGACACGGGACAGCTAGCGAAAAACTGTTTTTT	CASGHGTASEKLFF	.	TRBD1	TRBV6-1	TRBJ1-4
TGTGCCAGCAGAACGACAGGGGTGAATTCACCCCTCCACTTT	CASRTTGVNSPLHF	.	TRBD1	TRBV27	TRBJ1-6
TGTGCCAGCAGCCCCCGTGGGGAAAGCTATGGCTACACCTTC	CASSPRGESYGYTF	.	.	TRBV5-5	TRBJ1-2
TGTGCCAGCAGTAATTTGGGTGGGGAGACCCAGTACTTC	CASSNLGGETQYF	.	.	TRBV25-1	TRBJ2-5
TGCGCCAGCAGCGCGACGACCAAAAGAACTAACTATGGCTACACCTTC	CASSATTKRTNYGYTF	.	.	TRBV5-1	TRBJ1-2
TGCAGTGCCATGGACAGAATCACAGATACGCAGTATTTT	CSAMDRITDTQYF	once	.	TRBV20-1	TRBJ2-3
TGTGCCAGCAGTTTAGCAGGGTTTCAAATGAACACTGAAGCTTTCTTT	CASSLAGFQMNTEAFF	.	.	TRBV12-3/TRBV12-4	TRBJ1-1
TGTGCCAGCAGCGTGACAGGAGGCTACAATGAGCAGTACTTC	CASSVTGGYNEQYF	.	.	TRBV25-1	TRBJ2-7
TGTGCCAGCAGCCGCGTCGGGAGCACAGATACGCAGTATTTT	CASSRVGSTDTQYF	.	.	TRBV3-1	TRBJ2-3
TGTGCCAGCAGCTTAGCGCTTGGAGTAGCCAATGAGCAGTTCTTC	CASSLALGVANEQFF	.	.	TRBV7-6	TRBJ2-1
TGTGCCAGCAGTTCCGGTGTGAGGGGGCAAGAGCAGTACTTC	CASSSGVRGQEQYF	few	TRBD1	TRBV27	TRBJ2-7
TGTGCCACTCGAGACTTTACTAGCGGGGGCGATAAAGGGTACGAGCAGTACTTC	CATRDFTSGGDKGYEQYF	.	TRBD2	TRBV6-2/TRBV6-3	TRBJ2-7
TGTGCCAGCAGCCAAAGGACTAGTATTAAAGGCGAGCAGTTCTTC	CASSQRTSIKGEQFF	.	TRBD2	TRBV7-9	TRBJ2-1
TGTGCCAGCACCATTGGGACAGCTGAAGCTTTCTTT	CASTIGTAEAFF	.	TRBD1	TRBV12-3/TRBV12-4	TRBJ1-1
TGTGCCAGCAGTGGAGCGTCTAGCGATACGCAGTATTTT	CASSGASSDTQYF	.	.	TRBV25-1	TRBJ2-3
TGTGCCAGCAGCCCGACTAGCGGGGGGTATGGAAACATTCAGTACTTC	CASSPTSGGYGNIQYF	.	TRBD2	TRBV7-2	TRBJ2-4
TGTGCCAGCAGCTTGACTAGCGACCAAGAGACCCAGTACTTC	CASSLTSDQETQYF	.	TRBD2	TRBV11-2	TRBJ2-5
TGCGCCAGCAGCCAAGAGGCAGGGTGGGGGAACACTGAAGCTTTCTTT	CASSQEAGWGNTEAFF	.	.	TRBV4-1	TRBJ1-1
TGTGCCACGCTCACAGGGGATACGCATTATTTT	CATLTGDTHYF	.	TRBD1	TRBV7-9	TRBJ2-3
TGTGCCAGCAGCCGCTGGGGACAGGTAAACTTCCTACACAATGAGCAGTTCTTC	CASSRWGQVNFLHNEQFF	once	TRBD1	TRBV7-2	TRBJ2-1
TGTGCCATCCGAGGGCCAGGGGGGTTTGATGGCTACACCTTC	CAIRGPGGFDGYTF	.	TRBD1	TRBV10-3	TRBJ1-2
TGTGCCAGCAGTGACTCCCGGAGGTCTTCAACAAAATCCTACGAGCAGTACTTC	CASSDSRRSSTKSYEQYF	.	.	TRBV6-5	TRBJ2-7
TGTGCCATCAGTGGCCGGGACGGAGCCTACGAGCAGTACTTC	CAISGRDGAYEQYF	few	.	TRBV10-3	TRBJ2-7
TGTGCCAGCAGTGAACGGTTTTCAGTCCTCCACTTT	CASSERFSVLHF	once	.	TRBV6-1	TRBJ1-6
TGCAGTGCTACCCGAGACTCCCTTACCTACGAGCAGTACTTC	CSATRDSLTYEQYF	.	.	TRBV20-1	TRBJ2-7
TGCAGCGTTGAACCCCAGCGGGGGCAAGAGACCCAGTACTTC	CSVEPQRGQETQYF	few	TRBD2	TRBV29-1	TRBJ2-5
TGCAGTGCTTTAGAGGTTGGTGAGCAGTTCTTC	CSALEVGEQFF	.	.	TRBV20-1	TRBJ2-1
TGTGCCAGCAGCCAGACGAACGGGGGCACAGATACGCAGTATTTT	CASSQTNGGTDTQYF	.	.	TRBV7-9	TRBJ2-3
TGTGCCAGCAGGGACGGTTACGATGAGCAGTTCTTC	CASRDGYDEQFF	.	.	TRBV25-1	TRBJ2-1
TGTGCCAGCAGTCTAAGGGACTACGAGCAGTACTTC	CASSLRDYEQYF	many	.	TRBV6-6	TRBJ2-7
TGTGCCAGCAGGGAGGGGGCTTGGCACAATGAGCAGTTCTTC	CASREGAWHNEQFF	.	.	TRBV6-2/TRBV6-3	TRBJ2-1
TGTGCCAGCAGCGGACGCCAGCGGAGGGAGCAGTACTTC	CASSGRQRREQYF	.	.	TRBV21-1	TRBJ2-7
TGTGCCACCAGCAGAGATACAGGGACGGCGGAAGGCTACACCTTC	CATSRDTGTAEGYTF	.	.	TRBV15	TRBJ1-2
TGTGCCAGCGGGGCCCTGGGACTACCAAGCACAGATACGCAGTATTTT	CASGALGLPSTDTQYF	.	TRBD2	TRBV6-1	TRBJ2-3
TGTGCCAGCAGCTTGGGTCCGGGACCAGCGACTTCCACAGATACGCAGTATTTT	CASSLGPGPATSTDTQYF	few	.	TRBV5-8	TRBJ2-3
TGCGCCAGCAGCCCTCCGCTAAGGGGGCAGAACTATGGCTACACCTTC	CASSPPLRGQNYGYTF	few	TRBD1	TRBV4-1	TRBJ1-2
TGCAGCGTTGGTGACAGGGCTCACACAGATACGCAGTATTTT	CSVGDRAHTDTQYF	.	TRBD1	TRBV29-1	TRBJ2-3
TGCAGCGTTGCGTTGAGGGCGACCCCCGGAGCTTTCTTT	CSVALRATPGAFF	.	.	TRBV29-1	TRBJ1-1
TGTGCCACCAGCAGAGACAGACAAGCCAAAAACATTCAGTACTTC	CATSRDRQAKNIQYF	.	.	TRBV15	TRBJ2-4
TGCGCCAGCAGTCCCGGAGCTAGGATCTACGAGCAGTACTTC	CASSPGARIYEQYF	few	.	TRBV4-1	TRBJ2-7
TGTGCCAGCAACCTCGGGACTAGCGGCTACAATGAGCAGTTCTTC	CASNLGTSGYNEQFF	.	TRBD2	TRBV6-1	TRBJ2-1
TGTGCCAGCAGTTCAATCGATTTACAGGGAGGAGGTTTCTACGAGCAGTACTTC	CASSSIDLQGGGFYEQYF	.	.	TRBV27	TRBJ2-7